This entry describes one TCR beta chain. Libraries were prepared by immunoSEQ multiplex PCR; TCRdb keeps only in-frame clonotypes and omits some of them. The sample consists of around 30,000 clones, around nine tenths of them appearing once. This entry comes from a study of T cell changes during pregnancy in multiple sclerosis. V lost 7 bases to trimming and J lost 4 bases; unmatched junction nucleotides: 13. The CDR3 extends over 15 amino acids. Germline V gene sequence: CDR1 MNHEY, CDR2 SVGAGI. This TCR was sampled from a female donor with multiple sclerosis, enrolled in a pregnancy study. Sequenced material: CD8+ T cells from peripheral blood mononuclear cells, taken in the first trimester of pregnancy. This chain links TRBV6-5 with TRBJ2-7; 7 bases are a match to TRBD1. Here the CDR3 reads CASTPVEGAWYEQYF. The CDR3, as DNA: TGTGCCAGCACCCCCGTCGAGGGGGCATGGTACGAGCAGTACTTC.